Below are 8 T cell receptor beta chains sequenced from a single sample in a study of CD8 T cells in ankylosing spondylitis. TCRdb re-derived calls from the 5' RACE reads in MiXCR, one entry per CDR3 protein. Of 200,000 to 250,000 distinct CDR3 sequences in the sample, more than 9% are singletons; the top ten hold around 2.6%. The sequenced sample consisted of blood, either unsorted or a sorted T cell fraction (not recorded which). The source is a male donor with ankylosing spondylitis or in good health (not recorded which).

Regarding this clonotype: Just one base apart from a much larger clone, this may be a read error. V is TRBV12-3 or TRBV12-4 and J is TRBJ1-3; 7 nucleotides line up with TRBD1. The CDR3 runs to 18 residues. V was pared by 4 bases and J by 0 bases, with 12 bases of the junction left unmatched. The CDR3 spells CASSSSGTVYHSGNTIYF. The CDR3 DNA reads as TGTGCCAGCAGTTCTTCCGGGACAGTCTATCACTCTGGAAACACCATATATTTT.

This clonotype was picked up a small number of times. This sequence joins TRBV7-9 and TRBJ2-1; no definite D call. This CDR3 is built from 13 residues. In germline, CDR1 is SEHNR, CDR2 FQNEAQ (reference sequence). Trimming left V 3 bases short and J 7 bases short, with 10 bases between. The CDR3 bases are TGTGCCAGCAGCTTTTCCCCATTGAATGAGCAGTTCTTC. It yields the protein CASSFSPLNEQFF.

This clonotype was seen at least ten times. CDR3 bases: TGCAGCGTTGAGCAAGGTCTGAGCGCTTTCTTT. It codes for CSVEQGLSAFF. The chain combines TRBV29-1 with TRBJ1-1; no definite D call. Germline-derived CDR1 and CDR2 are SQVTM and ANQGSEA. This CDR3 is 11 amino acids long. V lost 3 bases to trimming and J lost 11 bases, with 13 bases between them.

As to this clonotype: A much bigger clone sits one base away, suggesting this may be a read error. CDR3 sequence reads: CAWTRGNQPQHF. In DNA, the CDR3 is TGTGCCTGGACAAGAGGCAATCAGCCCCAGCATTTT. The J gene is TRBJ1-5, the V gene TRBV30; D call uncertain. Deletions cut 4 bases from V and 2 bases from J, with 6 bases between. The CDR3 is made up of 12 amino acids. Germline CDR1 and CDR2: GTSNPN and SVGIG (reference sequence).

This clonotype came up many times. This chain connects TRBV4-2 to TRBJ2-3, with no clear D. Germline values: CDR1 LGHNA, CDR2 YNFKEQ. CDR3 length: 12 amino acids. Trimming left V 3 bases short and J 3 bases short, with 4 bases between. The CDR3 reads CASSHGTDTQYF. CDR3 sequence (DNA): TGTGCCAGCAGCCACGGAACAGATACGCAGTATTTT.

This clonotype was counted only a few times. This chain joins TRBV5-6 and TRBJ1-1, with D tentatively TRBD1 (6 bases). Germline lookup yields CDR1 SGHDT and CDR2 YYEEEE. Trimming removed 3 bases at V and 4 bases at J, with 16 bases between. This CDR3 has 15 amino acids. The DNA of the CDR3 is TGTGCCAGCAGCTGGGGGCCCGGAGGGTCCACTGAAGCTTTCTTT. The encoded protein is CASSWGPGGSTEAFF.

At least ten counts were recorded for this clonotype. V and J are TRBV7-8 and TRBJ2-1; D remains ambiguous. Germline loops: CDR1 SGHVS, CDR2 FQNEAQ. Between the trimmed V and J ends, which lost 5 bases and 5 bases, there was a span of 10 bases. This CDR3 is built from 13 residues. CDR3 sequence (DNA): TGTGCCAGCAGCCCGTCCGAAAACAATGAGCAGTTCTTC. Its translation is CASSPSENNEQFF.

V usage is TRBV3-1 and J usage is TRBJ1-2, with D perhaps matching TRBD1 (6 bases). Germline CDR1 LGHDT, CDR2 YNNKEL (reference sequence). Trimming took 7 bases from V and 7 from J, leaving 19 bases between them. The length of the CDR3 is 14 residues. The CDR3 protein is CASTDSAIVGGYTF. Written as DNA, the CDR3 is TGTGCCAGCACGGACAGCGCAATTGTTGGTGGCTACACCTTC.